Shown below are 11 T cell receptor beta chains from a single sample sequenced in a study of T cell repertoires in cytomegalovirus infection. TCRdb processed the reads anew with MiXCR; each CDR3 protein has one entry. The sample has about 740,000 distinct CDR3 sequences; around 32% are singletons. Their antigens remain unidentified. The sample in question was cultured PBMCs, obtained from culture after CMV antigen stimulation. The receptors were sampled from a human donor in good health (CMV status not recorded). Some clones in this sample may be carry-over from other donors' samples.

The CDR3, as DNA: TGTGCCAGCGGCTCTTGGGACAGGGAGGTATACGAGCAGTACTTC. Protein product: CASGSWDREVYEQYF. The chain has TRBV6-8 and TRBJ2-7, with TRBD1 matching 9 bases. Germline V gives CDR1 MNHGY, CDR2 SAAAGT. V shed 8 bases and J 4 bases; nucleotides not matched to a gene: 12. The CDR3 length is 15 residues.

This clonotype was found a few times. CDR3 sequence reads: CASSALGSRTSYGYTF. The CDR3 DNA reads as TGTGCCAGCAGCGCCCTCGGCTCTCGAACCTCCTATGGCTACACCTTC. The V call is TRBV7-8, the J call TRBJ1-2; D is uncertain. The ends were cut back, 5 bases at V and 4 bases at J, with 20 bases in the middle. Germline V lookup: CDR1 SGHVS, CDR2 FQNEAQ. The length of the CDR3 is 16 residues.

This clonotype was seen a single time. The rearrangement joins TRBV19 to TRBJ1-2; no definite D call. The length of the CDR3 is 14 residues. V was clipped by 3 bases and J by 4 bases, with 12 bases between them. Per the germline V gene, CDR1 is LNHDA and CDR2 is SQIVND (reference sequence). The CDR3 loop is CASSMGDGLYGYTF. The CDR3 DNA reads TGTGCCAGTAGTATGGGTGACGGACTCTATGGCTACACCTTC.

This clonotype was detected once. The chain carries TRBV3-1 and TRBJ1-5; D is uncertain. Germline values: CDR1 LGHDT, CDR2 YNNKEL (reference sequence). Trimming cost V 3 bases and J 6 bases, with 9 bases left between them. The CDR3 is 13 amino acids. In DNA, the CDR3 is TGTGCCAGCAGCCAGGAAGGGAGTCAGCCCCAGCATTTT. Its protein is CASSQEGSQPQHF.

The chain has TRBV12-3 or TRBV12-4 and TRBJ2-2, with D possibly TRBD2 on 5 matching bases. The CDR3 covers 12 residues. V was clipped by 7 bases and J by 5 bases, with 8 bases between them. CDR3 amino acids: CASTRRTGELFF. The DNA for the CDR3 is TGTGCCAGCACCCGGAGGACCGGGGAGCTGTTTTTT.

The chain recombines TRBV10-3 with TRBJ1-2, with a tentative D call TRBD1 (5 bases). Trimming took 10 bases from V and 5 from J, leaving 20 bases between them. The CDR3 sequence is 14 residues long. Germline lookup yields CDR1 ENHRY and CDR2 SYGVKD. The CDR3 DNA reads TGTGCCAAACCAACACCGGGACCGGCATATGGCTACACCTTC. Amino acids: CAKPTPGPAYGYTF.

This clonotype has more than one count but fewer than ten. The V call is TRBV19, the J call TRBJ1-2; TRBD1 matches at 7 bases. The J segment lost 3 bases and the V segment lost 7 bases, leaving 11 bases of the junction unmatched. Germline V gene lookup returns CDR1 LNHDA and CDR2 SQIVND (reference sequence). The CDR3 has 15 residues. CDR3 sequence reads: CASTLPGQPDYGYTF. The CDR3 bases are TGTGCCAGTACCCTACCGGGACAGCCGGACTATGGCTACACCTTC.

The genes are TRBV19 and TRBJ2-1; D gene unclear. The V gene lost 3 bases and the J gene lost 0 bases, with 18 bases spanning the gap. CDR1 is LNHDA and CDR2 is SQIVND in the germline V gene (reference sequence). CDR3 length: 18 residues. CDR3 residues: CASSIVAVAFSSYNEQFF. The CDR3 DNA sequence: TGTGCCAGTAGTATCGTCGCGGTAGCTTTTAGCTCCTACAATGAGCAGTTCTTC.

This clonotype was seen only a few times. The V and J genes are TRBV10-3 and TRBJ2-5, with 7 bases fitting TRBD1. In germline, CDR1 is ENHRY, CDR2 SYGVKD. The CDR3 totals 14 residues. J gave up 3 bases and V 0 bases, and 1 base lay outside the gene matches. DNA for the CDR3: TGTGCCATCAGTGAGTCAGGGGGCAAAGAGACCCAGTACTTC. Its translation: CAISESGGKETQYF.

CDR3 sequence: CATCRRAAVMNTEAFF. Written as DNA, the CDR3 is TGTGCCACCTGCCGCCGGGCAGCCGTCATGAACACTGAAGCTTTCTTT. The chain has TRBV19 and TRBJ1-1; D is undetermined. V was trimmed by 10 bases and J by 0 bases, leaving 21 bases between them. The CDR3 contains 16 residues. Germline values: CDR1 LNHDA, CDR2 SQIVND (reference sequence).

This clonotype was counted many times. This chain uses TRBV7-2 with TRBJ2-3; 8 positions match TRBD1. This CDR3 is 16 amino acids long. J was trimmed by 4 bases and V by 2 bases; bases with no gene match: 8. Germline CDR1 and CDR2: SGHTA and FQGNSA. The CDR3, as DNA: TGTGCCAGCAGCTTACTTGGGACAGGAGGTGCAGATACGCAGTATTTT. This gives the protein CASSLLGTGGADTQYF.